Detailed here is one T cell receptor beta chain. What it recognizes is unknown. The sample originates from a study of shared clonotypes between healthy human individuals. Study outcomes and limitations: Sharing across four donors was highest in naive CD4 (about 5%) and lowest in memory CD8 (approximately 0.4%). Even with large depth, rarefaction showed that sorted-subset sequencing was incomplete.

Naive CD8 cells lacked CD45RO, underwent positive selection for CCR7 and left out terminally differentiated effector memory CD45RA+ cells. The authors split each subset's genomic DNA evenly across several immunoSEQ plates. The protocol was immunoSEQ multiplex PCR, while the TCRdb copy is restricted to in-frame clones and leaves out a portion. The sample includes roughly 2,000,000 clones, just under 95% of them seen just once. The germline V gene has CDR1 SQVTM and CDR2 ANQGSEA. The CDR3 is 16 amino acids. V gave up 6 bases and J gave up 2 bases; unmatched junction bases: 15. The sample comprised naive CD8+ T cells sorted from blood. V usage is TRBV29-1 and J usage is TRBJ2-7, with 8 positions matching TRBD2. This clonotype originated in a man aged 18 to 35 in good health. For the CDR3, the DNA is TGCAGCGTCGGAGATGGGGGACTAGAAGGGGCCTACGAGCAGTACTTC. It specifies CSVGDGGLEGAYEQYF.